The rows below give T cell receptor beta chains drawn from one sample of a study of beta chain features in type 1 diabetes. Data came from immunoSEQ multiplex PCR; TCRdb stores just in-frame clones and leaves some out. The table lists some 190,000 clones, about 8% of them singletons. The sequenced sample consisted of central memory CD4+ T cells from blood. These receptors came from a woman between 40 and 50 years old with type 1 diabetes. Both conserved end residues are part of each CDR3. D genes are given only for firm matches. Some rows have no size entry. The others give once, few or many, or a class for an expanded clone.

>TRBV2|NA|TRBJ1-2|NA
TGTGCCAGCAGTGATTCGGGGGGAGTAGGCTATGGCTACACCTTC
CASSDSGGVGYGYTF
>TRBV2|TRBD1|TRBJ2-6|NA
TGTGCCAGCAGTCGACAGGGATCCTCTGGGGCCAACGTCCTGACTTTC
CASSRQGSSGANVLTF
>TRBV28|TRBD1|TRBJ2-7|many
TGTGCCAGCAGTCAAACGCTAAAGGACAGGGGAAAATACGAGCAGTACTTC
CASSQTLKDRGKYEQYF
>TRBV6-5|TRBD1|TRBJ2-7|NA
TGTGCCAGCAGTTCCCGCGGGACAGGGGGTACCTACGAGCAGTACTTC
CASSSRGTGGTYEQYF
>TRBV18|NA|TRBJ2-7|few
TGTGCCAGCTCACCACCGTCCGAGATTGGAGGCGAGCAGTACTTC
CASSPPSEIGGEQYF
>TRBV15|TRBD1|TRBJ2-5|NA
TGTGCCACCAGCAGAGTGAGGGGGCCGGGCGAGACCCAGTACTTC
CATSRVRGPGETQYF
>TRBV7-2|TRBD1|TRBJ2-5|few
TGTGCCAGCAGCTTAGTCAGGGGGTCGGGGACCCAGTACTTC
CASSLVRGSGTQYF
>TRBV29-1|NA|TRBJ1-1|few
TGCAGCGTGGGAGGACAATTGAACACTGAAGCTTTCTTT
CSVGGQLNTEAFF
>TRBV11-2|NA|TRBJ2-3|few
TGTGCCAGCAGCCCAAGCACAGATACGCAGTATTTT
CASSPSTDTQYF
>TRBV5-1|TRBD1|TRBJ1-1|few
TGCGCCAGCAGCCAAGGACAGGGTCAAACTGAAGCTTTCTTT
CASSQGQGQTEAFF
>TRBV29-1|NA|TRBJ2-7|few
TGCAGCGTTGAAGAGAGGGGGGGCGAGCAGTACTTC
CSVEERGGEQYF
>TRBV6-5|TRBD1|TRBJ1-2|NA
TGTGCCAGCAGCCCCGGGGACAGCAGTTACTATGGCTACACCTTC
CASSPGDSSYYGYTF
>TRBV18|TRBD1|TRBJ1-1|few
TGTGCCAGCTCACCCGACAGGGACGGTGAAGCTTTCTTT
CASSPDRDGEAFF
>TRBV5-1|TRBD1|TRBJ1-6|few
TGCGCCAGCAGCTTGGGGGACAGGGGCAATTCACCCCTCCACTTT
CASSLGDRGNSPLHF
>TRBV7-9|TRBD2|TRBJ2-5|NA
TGTGCCAGCATCCTGGGAGGGAGCAAGTTAGAGACCCAGTACTTC
CASILGGSKLETQYF
>TRBV7-8|TRBD1|TRBJ2-3|NA
TGTGCCAGCAGCGCCTGGACAGGGGGCACAGATACGCAGTATTTT
CASSAWTGGTDTQYF
>TRBV18|TRBD1|TRBJ1-1|few
TGTGCCAGCTCACCTGGACAGGGCGGGAACACTGAAGCTTTCTTT
CASSPGQGGNTEAFF
>TRBV29-1|NA|TRBJ1-5|NA
TGCAGCGTCGCCGACAGGAGAAATCAGCCCCAGCATTTT
CSVADRRNQPQHF